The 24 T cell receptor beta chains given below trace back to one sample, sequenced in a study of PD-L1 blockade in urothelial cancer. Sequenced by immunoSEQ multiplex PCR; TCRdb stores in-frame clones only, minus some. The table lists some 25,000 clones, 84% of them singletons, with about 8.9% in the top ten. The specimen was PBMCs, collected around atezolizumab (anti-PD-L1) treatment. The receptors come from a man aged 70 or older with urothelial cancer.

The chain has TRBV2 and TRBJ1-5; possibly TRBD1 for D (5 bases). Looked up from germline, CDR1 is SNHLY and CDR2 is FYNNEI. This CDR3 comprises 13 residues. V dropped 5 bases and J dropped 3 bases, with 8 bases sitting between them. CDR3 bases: TGTGCCAGCAGTCCGGGGGACAATCAGCCCCAGCATTTT. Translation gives CASSPGDNQPQHF.

The CDR3 DNA sequence: TGTGCCAGTAGGCGGACTAGCGGGAACACAGATACGCAGTATTTT. Translated, it gives CASRRTSGNTDTQYF. V is TRBV19 and J is TRBJ2-3; 12 bases are shared with TRBD2. This CDR3 contains 15 residues. V gave up 6 bases and J gave up 2 bases; unmatched junction bases: 3. Germline V gene data show CDR1 as LNHDA and CDR2 as SQIVND (reference sequence).

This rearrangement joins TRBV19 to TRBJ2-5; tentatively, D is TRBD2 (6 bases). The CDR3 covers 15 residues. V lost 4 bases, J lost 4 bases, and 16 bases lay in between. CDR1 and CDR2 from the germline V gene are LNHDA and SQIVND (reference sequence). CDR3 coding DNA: TGTGCCAGTAGTACGGACTATGTGGCGGGAGAGACCCAGTACTTC. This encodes CASSTDYVAGETQYF. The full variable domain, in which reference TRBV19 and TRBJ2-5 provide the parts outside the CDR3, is DGGITQSPKYLFRKEGQNVTLSCEQNLNHDAMYWYRQDPGQGLRLIYYSQIVNDFQKGDIAEGYSVSREKKESFPLTVTSAQKNPTAFYLCASSTDYVAGETQYFGPGTRLLVL.

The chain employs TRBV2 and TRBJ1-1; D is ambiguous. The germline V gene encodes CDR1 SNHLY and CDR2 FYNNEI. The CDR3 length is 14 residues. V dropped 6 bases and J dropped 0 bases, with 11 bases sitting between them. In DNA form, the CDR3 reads TGTGCCAGCAGATTGACATCCATGAACACTGAAGCTTTCTTT. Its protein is CASRLTSMNTEAFF.

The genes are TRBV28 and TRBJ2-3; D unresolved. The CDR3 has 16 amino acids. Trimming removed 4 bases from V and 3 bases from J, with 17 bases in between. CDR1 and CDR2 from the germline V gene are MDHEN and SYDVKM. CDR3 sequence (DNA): TGTGCCAGCAGTTCTCCAGGTCTCGGTGGTACAGATACGCAGTATTTT. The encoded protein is CASSSPGLGGTDTQYF.

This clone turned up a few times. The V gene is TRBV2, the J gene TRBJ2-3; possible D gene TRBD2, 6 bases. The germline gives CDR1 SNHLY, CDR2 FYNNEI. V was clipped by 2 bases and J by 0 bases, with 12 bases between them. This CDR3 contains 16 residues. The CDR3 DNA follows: TGTGCCAGCAGTGAATTTCGGGAGTCTAGCACAGATACGCAGTATTTT. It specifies CASSEFRESSTDTQYF.

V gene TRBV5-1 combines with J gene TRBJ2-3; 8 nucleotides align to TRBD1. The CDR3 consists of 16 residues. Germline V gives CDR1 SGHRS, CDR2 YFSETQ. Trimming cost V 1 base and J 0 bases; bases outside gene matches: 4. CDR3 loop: CASSLQGQGSTDTQYF. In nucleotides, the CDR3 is TGCGCCAGCAGCTTGCAAGGACAGGGAAGCACAGATACGCAGTATTTT.

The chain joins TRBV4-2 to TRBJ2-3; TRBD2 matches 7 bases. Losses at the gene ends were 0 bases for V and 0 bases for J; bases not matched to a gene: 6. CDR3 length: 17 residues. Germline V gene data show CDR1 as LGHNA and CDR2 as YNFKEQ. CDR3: CASSQDDAGDSTDTQYF. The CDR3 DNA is TGTGCCAGCAGCCAAGATGATGCGGGAGATAGCACAGATACGCAGTATTTT.

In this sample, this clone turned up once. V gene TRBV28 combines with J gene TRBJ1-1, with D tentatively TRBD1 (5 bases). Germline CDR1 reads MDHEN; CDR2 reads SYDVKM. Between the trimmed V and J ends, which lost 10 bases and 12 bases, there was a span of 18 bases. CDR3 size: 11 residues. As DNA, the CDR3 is TGTGCCACCCTACTCGGGGGTGGTTCTTTCTTT. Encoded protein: CATLLGGGSFF.

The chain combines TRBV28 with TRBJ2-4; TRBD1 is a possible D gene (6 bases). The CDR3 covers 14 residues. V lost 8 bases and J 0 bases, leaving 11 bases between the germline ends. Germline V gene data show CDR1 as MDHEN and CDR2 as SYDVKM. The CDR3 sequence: CASGTGSAKNIQYF. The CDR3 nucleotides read TGTGCCAGCGGTACAGGGTCAGCCAAAAACATTCAGTACTTC.

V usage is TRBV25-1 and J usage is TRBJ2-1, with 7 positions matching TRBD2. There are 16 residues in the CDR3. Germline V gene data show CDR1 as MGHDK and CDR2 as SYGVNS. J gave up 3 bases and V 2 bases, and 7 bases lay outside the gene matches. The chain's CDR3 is CASSEVAGANYNEQFF. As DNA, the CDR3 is TGTGCCAGCAGTGAAGTGGCGGGAGCAAACTACAATGAGCAGTTCTTC. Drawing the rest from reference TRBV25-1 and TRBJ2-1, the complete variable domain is EADIYQTPRYLVIGTGKKITLECSQTMGHDKMYWYQQDPGMELHLIHYSYGVNSTEKGDLSSESTVSRIRTEHFPLTLESARPSHTSQYLCASSEVAGANYNEQFFGPGTRLTVL.

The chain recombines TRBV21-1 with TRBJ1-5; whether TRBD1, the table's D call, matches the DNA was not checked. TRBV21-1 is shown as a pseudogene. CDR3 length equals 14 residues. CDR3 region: CASSKAGRPWPQHF. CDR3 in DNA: TGTGCCAGCAGCAAAGCTGGCAGGCCCTGGCCCCAGCATTTT.

The CDR3 here is CAISESTAGGTDTQYF. The DNA for the CDR3 is TGTGCCATCAGTGAGTCGACAGCGGGGGGTACAGATACGCAGTATTTT. The chain recombines TRBV10-3 with TRBJ2-3; TRBD2 matches at 9 bases. The germline CDR1 and CDR2 sequences are ENHRY and SYGVKD. V lost 0 bases, J lost 3 bases, and 4 bases stayed unmatched. The CDR3 is made up of 16 amino acids.

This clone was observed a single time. CDR3 amino acids: CASSPTSGTEISYEQYF. CDR3 sequence (DNA): TGTGCCAGCTCACCGACTAGCGGAACTGAGATCTCCTACGAGCAGTACTTC. The rearrangement joins TRBV18 to TRBJ2-7; 9 nucleotides agree with TRBD2. The V gene end was trimmed by 3 bases and the J gene end by 0 bases; junction bases not matched to a gene: 9. The CDR3 contains 17 residues. Germline V gene data show CDR1 as KGHSH and CDR2 as LQKENI.

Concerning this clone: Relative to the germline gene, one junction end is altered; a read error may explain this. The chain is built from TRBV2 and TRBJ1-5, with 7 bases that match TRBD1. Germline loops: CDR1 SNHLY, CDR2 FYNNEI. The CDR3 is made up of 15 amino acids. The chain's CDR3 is CASREGTVSNQPQHF. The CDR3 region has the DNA TGTGCCAGCAGGGAAGGGACAGTTAGCAATCAGCCCCAGCATTTT.

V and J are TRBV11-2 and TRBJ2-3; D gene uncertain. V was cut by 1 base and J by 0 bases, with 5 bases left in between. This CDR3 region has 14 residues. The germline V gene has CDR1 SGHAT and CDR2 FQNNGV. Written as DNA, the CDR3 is TGTGCCAGCAGCTTAGGAGATAGCACAGATACGCAGTATTTT. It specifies CASSLGDSTDTQYF.

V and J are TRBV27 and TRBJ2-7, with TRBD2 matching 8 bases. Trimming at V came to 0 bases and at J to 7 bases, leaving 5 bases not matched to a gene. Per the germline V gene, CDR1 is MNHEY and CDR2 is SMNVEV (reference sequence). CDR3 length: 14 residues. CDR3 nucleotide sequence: TGTGCCAGCAGTTTATCGAACAGCGGGAGTGAGCAGTACTTC. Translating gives CASSLSNSGSEQYF.

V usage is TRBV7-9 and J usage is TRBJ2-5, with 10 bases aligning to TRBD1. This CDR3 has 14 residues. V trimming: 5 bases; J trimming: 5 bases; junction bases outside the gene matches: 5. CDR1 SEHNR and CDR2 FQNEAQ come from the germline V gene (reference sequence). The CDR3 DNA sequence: TGTGCCAGCAGCAAAGGACAGGGGGTTGAGACCCAGTACTTC. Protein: CASSKGQGVETQYF. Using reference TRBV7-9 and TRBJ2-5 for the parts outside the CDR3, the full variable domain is DTGVSQNPRHKITKRGQNVTFRCDPISEHNRLYWYRQTLGQGPEFLTYFQNEAQLEKSRLLSDRFSAERPKGSFSTLEIQRTEQGDSAMYLCASSKGQGVETQYFGPGTRLLVL.

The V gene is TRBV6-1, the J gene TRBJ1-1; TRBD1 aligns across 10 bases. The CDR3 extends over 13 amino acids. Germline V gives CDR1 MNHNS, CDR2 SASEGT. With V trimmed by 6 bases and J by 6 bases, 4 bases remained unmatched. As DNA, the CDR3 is TGTGCCAGCAGGAGGGACAGGGGCGCTGAAGCTTTCTTT. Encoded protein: CASRRDRGAEAFF.

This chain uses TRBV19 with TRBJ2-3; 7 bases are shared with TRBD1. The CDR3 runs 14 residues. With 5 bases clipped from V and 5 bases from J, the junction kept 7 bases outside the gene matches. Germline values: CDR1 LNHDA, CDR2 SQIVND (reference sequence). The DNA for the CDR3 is TGTGCCAGTAGTTTGACAGGGTCCTTAGATACGCAGTATTTT. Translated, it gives CASSLTGSLDTQYF.

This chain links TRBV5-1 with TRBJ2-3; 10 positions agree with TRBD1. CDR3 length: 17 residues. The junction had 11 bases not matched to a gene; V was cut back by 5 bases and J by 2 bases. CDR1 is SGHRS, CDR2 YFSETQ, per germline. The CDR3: CASRGQGPTAFTDTQYF. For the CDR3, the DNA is TGCGCCAGCAGGGGACAGGGGCCGACCGCATTCACAGATACGCAGTATTTT.

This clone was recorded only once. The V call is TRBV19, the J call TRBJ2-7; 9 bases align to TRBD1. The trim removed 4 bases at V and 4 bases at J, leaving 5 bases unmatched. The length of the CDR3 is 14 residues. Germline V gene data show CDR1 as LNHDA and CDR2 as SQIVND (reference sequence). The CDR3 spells CASSTWDRVYEQYF. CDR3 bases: TGTGCCAGTAGTACCTGGGACAGGGTTTACGAGCAGTACTTC.

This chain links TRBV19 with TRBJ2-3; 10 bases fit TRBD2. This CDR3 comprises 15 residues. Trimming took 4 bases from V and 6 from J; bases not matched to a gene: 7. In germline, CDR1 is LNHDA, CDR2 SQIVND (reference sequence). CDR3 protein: CASSNLAGEADTQYF. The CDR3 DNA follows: TGTGCCAGTAGTAACCTAGCGGGAGAAGCTGATACGCAGTATTTT. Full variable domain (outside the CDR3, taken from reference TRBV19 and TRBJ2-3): DGGITQSPKYLFRKEGQNVTLSCEQNLNHDAMYWYRQDPGQGLRLIYYSQIVNDFQKGDIAEGYSVSREKKESFPLTVTSAQKNPTAFYLCASSNLAGEADTQYFGPGTRLTVL.

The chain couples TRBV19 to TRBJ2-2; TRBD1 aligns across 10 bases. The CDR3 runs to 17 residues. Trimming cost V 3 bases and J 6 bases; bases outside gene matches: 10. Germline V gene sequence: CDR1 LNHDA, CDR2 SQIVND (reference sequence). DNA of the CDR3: TGTGCCAGTAGTATGGAAAGACAGGGGGCGAGGGCCGGGGAGCTGTTTTTT. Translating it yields CASSMERQGARAGELFF.